This T cell receptor (beta chain) was documented in a study of identical twins. Carrying unique molecular identifiers, the cDNA also gained a universal primer site through template switching. TCRdb reanalysed the 5' RACE reads using MiXCR and keeps one entry per CDR3 protein. Of 1.5 million to 2 million distinct CDR3 sequences in the sample, about 32% are singletons; the top ten hold approximately 0.29%. This clonotype was recorded a few times. No antigen is known for it. General study findings and limits: Where beta out-of-frame sequences were concerned, excess twin sharing was weaker. Modelling underestimated the level of out-of-frame TCR alpha sharing observed in monozygotic twins.

V was trimmed by 6 bases and J by 4 bases, leaving 15 bases between them. Germline V lookup: CDR1 ENHRY, CDR2 SYGVKD. The CDR3 is made up of 14 amino acids. The chain uses TRBV10-3 and TRBJ1-1, with D unresolved. This receptor was taken from a newborn girl in good health. The sequencing sample was made of cord blood. The CDR3 nucleotides are TGTGCCATCAGCCTTGTACTCGAGCGCACTGAAGCTTTCTTT. Translation gives CAISLVLERTEAFF.